A selection of T cell receptor beta chains follows, all from one sample in a study of neurological immune-mediated disorders. One entry per CDR3 protein results from TCRdb running MiXCR on the 5' RACE reads. The sample contains about 66,000 distinct CDR3 sequences, around 3.9% of which appear only once. The sample was PBMCs. The receptors derive from a man aged 30 to 39 with multiple sclerosis. CDR3s leave out the opening cysteine and the closing phenylalanine or tryptophan. The size of a clone is reported for some rows only, either as once, few or many, or as a class for expanded clones.

j_call | clone_size | v_call | cdr3_aa
TRBJ2-2 | NA | TRBV4-1 | ASSQEVGQRAGELF
TRBJ1-6 | NA | TRBV20-1 | SARERQDNSPLH
TRBJ1-4 | few | TRBV20-1 | SARDLVASNEKLF
TRBJ1-1 | many | TRBV10-3 | AISDVVPGGTEAF
TRBJ2-4 | many | TRBV4-1 | ASSPRGAGFAKNIQY
TRBJ1-2 | many | TRBV12-3/TRBV12-4 | ASSTHELGGQGAFGYT
TRBJ2-7 | many | TRBV27 | ASSPLTVSSYEQY
TRBJ2-3 | many | TRBV29-1 | SVENRLAGVTDTQY
TRBJ2-2 | many | TRBV5-1 | ASSLGGLADGELF
TRBJ1-6 | NA | TRBV21-1 | ASSLGRGSPLH
TRBJ1-2 | many | TRBV29-1 | SVGLRQTGYT
TRBJ2-2 | many | TRBV28 | ASLGSLNTGELF
TRBJ1-1 | many | TRBV12-3/TRBV12-4 | ASSLRVDTEAF
TRBJ1-2 | many | TRBV5-1 | ASSWTGENYGYT
TRBJ2-5 | many | TRBV6-5 | ASSPGRETQY
TRBJ1-5 | many | TRBV28 | ATLKTSSNQPQH
TRBJ1-1 | many | TRBV6-6 | ASSYSGRATEAF
TRBJ1-3 | many | TRBV12-3/TRBV12-4 | ASSRRLSGNTIY
TRBJ1-2 | many | TRBV7-8 | ASSFSPTGVAGYT
TRBJ2-2 | NA | TRBV5-1 | ASSPVNGPGELF
TRBJ2-3 | many | TRBV27 | ASSLWTPTDTQY
TRBJ2-1 | many | TRBV7-9 | ASSVRLLAQTSSSYNEQF
TRBJ2-7 | few | TRBV20-1 | SARRPEGSEQY